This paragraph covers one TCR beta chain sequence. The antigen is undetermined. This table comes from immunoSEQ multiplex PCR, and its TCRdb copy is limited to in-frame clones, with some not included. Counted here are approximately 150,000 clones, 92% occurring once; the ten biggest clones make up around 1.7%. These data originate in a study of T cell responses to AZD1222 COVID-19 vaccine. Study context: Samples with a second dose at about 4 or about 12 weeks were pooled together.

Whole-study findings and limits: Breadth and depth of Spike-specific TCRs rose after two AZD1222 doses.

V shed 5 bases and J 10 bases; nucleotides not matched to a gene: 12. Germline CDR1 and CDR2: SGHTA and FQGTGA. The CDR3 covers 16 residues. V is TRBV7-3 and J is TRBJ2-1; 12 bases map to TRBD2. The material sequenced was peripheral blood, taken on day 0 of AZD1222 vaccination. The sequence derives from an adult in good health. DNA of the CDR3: TGTGCCAGCAGCCCCATCCGACTAGCGGGAGTCCACGAGCAGTTCTTC. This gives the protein CASSPIRLAGVHEQFF.